These 25 T cell receptor beta chains were sequenced from one sample in a study of OX40 agonist ivuxolimab in advanced cancers. Generated by immunoSEQ multiplex PCR, the TCRdb table keeps only in-frame clones and is missing some. Of 70,000 or so clones detected, 90% to 95% appear once; the ten largest clones hold more than 7.5%. The sequenced sample was CD4+ or CD8+ T cells sorted from blood, obtained in a trial of the OX40 agonist ivuxolimab. Receptors were obtained from an adult with an advanced solid tumor such as melanoma, head and neck, liver or kidney cancer.

This clone was seen more than once but under ten times. This chain uses TRBV11-2 with TRBJ2-1, with D perhaps being TRBD1 or TRBD2 (6 bases each). From germline, CDR1 is SGHAT and CDR2 FQNNGV. The CDR3 is 15 residues long. V was pared by 5 bases and J by 5 bases, with 16 bases between. DNA for the CDR3: TGTGCCAGCAGCCGAGAGGGGGGAGACCACAATGAGCAGTTCTTC. Translating gives CASSREGGDHNEQFF. The variable domain in full, with the rest retrieved from reference TRBV11-2 and TRBJ2-1, is EAGVAQSPRYKIIEKRQSVAFWCNPISGHATLYWYQQILGQGPKLLIQFQNNGVVDDSQLPKDRFSAERLKGVDSTLKIQPAKLEDSAVYLCASSREGGDHNEQFFGPGTRLTVL.

The rearrangement joins TRBV7-8 to TRBJ1-3, with D hard to call. V lost 1 base to trimming and J lost 7 bases, with 17 bases between them. CDR1 is SGHVS and CDR2 is FQNEAQ in the germline V gene. The CDR3 totals 16 residues. CDR3: CASSLEPGITTNTIYF. The CDR3 DNA follows: TGTGCCAGCAGCTTAGAACCCGGGATAACCACGAACACCATATATTTT.

The V and J genes are TRBV6-1 and TRBJ1-2; perhaps TRBD1 as D (6 bases). This CDR3 contains 14 residues. Germline V gene lookup returns CDR1 MNHNS and CDR2 SASEGT. V shed 6 bases and J shed 0 bases, with 11 bases lying between them. The CDR3 region is CASREDSTNYGYTF. The CDR3 nucleotides are TGTGCCAGCAGAGAGGACAGCACTAACTATGGCTACACCTTC.

The chain recombines TRBV7-9 with TRBJ1-2; 7 nucleotides line up with TRBD1. The germline CDR1 and CDR2 sequences are SEHNR and FQNEAQ (reference sequence). The CDR3 spans 14 residues. The V and J ends lost 7 bases and 1 base, in that order; junction bases with no gene match: 6. This CDR3 reads CASTTQGLNYGYTF. Here the CDR3 DNA reads TGTGCCAGCACCACACAGGGGCTTAACTATGGCTACACCTTC.

Concerning this clone itself: In the same sample, other DNA sequences code for this CDR3. The gene calls are TRBV9 and TRBJ2-7; maybe TRBD2 (6 bases). Trimming took off 2 bases at V and 2 bases at J, with 11 bases between the two ends. This CDR3 spans 14 amino acids. CDR1 is SGDLS and CDR2 is YYNGEE in the germline V gene. The chain's CDR3 is CASSVSGGPYEQYF. Here the CDR3 DNA reads TGTGCCAGCAGCGTCTCCGGAGGGCCCTACGAGCAGTACTTC.

This clone was seen just once. The V gene is TRBV30, the J gene TRBJ1-2; D possibly corresponds to TRBD1 (5 bases). The germline V and J ends were trimmed by 2 bases and 8 bases, with 9 bases remaining between them. Germline-derived CDR1 and CDR2 are GTSNPN and SVGIG (reference sequence). The CDR3 is 11 residues long. In nucleotides, the CDR3 is TGTGCCTGGAGTCAGGGAGGAGGCTACACCTTC. Protein sequence: CAWSQGGGYTF.

The chain links TRBV6-1 to TRBJ1-2; the D gene is possibly TRBD1 (6 bases). The CDR3 covers 14 residues. V lost 1 base to trimming and J lost 4 bases, with 10 bases between them. Germline CDR1 is MNHNS and CDR2 is SASEGT. The chain's CDR3 is CASSEVDRPYGYTF. CDR3 nucleotide sequence: TGTGCCAGCAGTGAAGTCGACAGGCCCTATGGCTACACCTTC.

The chain links TRBV29-1 to TRBJ2-2, with D unresolved. CDR3 length: 10 residues. V gave up 6 bases and J gave up 8 bases, with 7 bases separating them. Germline CDR1 is SQVTM and CDR2 is ANQGSEA. The CDR3 DNA reads as TGCAGCGTATCGGTGGGGGAGCTGTTTTTT. It encodes CSVSVGELFF.

V usage is TRBV7-9 and J usage is TRBJ2-1, with 12 bases aligning to TRBD2. J was trimmed by 8 bases and V by 7 bases; bases with no gene match: 9. The CDR3 extends over 15 amino acids. Germline CDR1 reads SEHNR; CDR2 reads FQNEAQ (reference sequence). CDR3 sequence reads: CASTSLAGGPHEQFF. The CDR3 DNA reads TGTGCCAGCACGTCTCTAGCGGGGGGGCCTCATGAGCAGTTCTTC.

This sequence joins TRBV9 and TRBJ2-2, with a possible D match to TRBD1 (5 bases). Germline CDR1 and CDR2: SGDLS and YYNGEE. The CDR3 is 18 residues long. Trimming removed 0 bases from V and 1 base from J, with 16 bases in between. The CDR3 DNA is TGTGCCAGCAGCGTAGCTCCATCGACAGTCGGGAACACCGGGGAGCTGTTTTTT. It is translated as CASSVAPSTVGNTGELFF.

This chain joins TRBV25-1 and TRBJ1-2; D ambiguous. Trimming removed 4 bases at V and 7 bases at J, with 4 bases between. CDR1 and CDR2 (germline): MGHDK, SYGVNS. There are 10 residues in the CDR3. CDR3 bases: TGTGCCAGCAGTGGGAGTGGCTACACCTTC. Protein product: CASSGSGYTF.

The chain has TRBV25-1 and TRBJ2-5; 7 nucleotides align to TRBD1. J lost 6 bases, V lost 5 bases, and 9 bases had no gene match. This CDR3 comprises 14 residues. Germline values: CDR1 MGHDK, CDR2 SYGVNS. DNA for the CDR3: TGTGCCAGCAGTCAGGACAGGCAGGGAAAGACCCAGTACTTC. Translating gives CASSQDRQGKTQYF.

V usage is TRBV7-9 and J usage is TRBJ2-7, with D perhaps TRBD2 (6 bases). Deletions cut 4 bases from V and 0 bases from J, with 10 bases between. CDR1 is SEHNR and CDR2 is FQNEAQ in the germline V gene (reference sequence). The CDR3 runs to 14 residues. CDR3 in DNA: TGTGCCAGCAGCTCGAGGACTATCTCCTACGAGCAGTACTTC. Encoded protein: CASSSRTISYEQYF.

The genes are TRBV19 and TRBJ2-1; D remains unclear. The CDR3 contains 14 residues. V was shortened by 8 bases and J by 3 bases, with 14 bases between the two germline ends. CDR1 is LNHDA and CDR2 is SQIVND in the germline V gene (reference sequence). Here the CDR3 DNA reads TGTGCCAGTTGTAATTCTACACTCTACAATGAGCAGTTCTTC. It yields the protein CASCNSTLYNEQFF.

This clone was found a few times. The chain recombines TRBV12-5 with TRBJ2-5; 9 nucleotides match TRBD2. The CDR3 has 15 residues. The germline CDR1 and CDR2 sequences are LGHNT and FRNRAP. V shed 2 bases, J shed 3 bases, and the junction held 4 bases outside the gene matches. This chain's CDR3 is CASGLLIAGEETQYF. The CDR3 DNA reads as TGTGCTAGTGGTTTGTTAATAGCGGGGGAAGAGACCCAGTACTTC.

The J gene is TRBJ2-1, the V gene TRBV11-3; 8 bases fit TRBD1. Germline-derived CDR1 and CDR2 are SGHNT and YENEEA. This CDR3 is 14 amino acids long. The trim removed 3 bases at V and 8 bases at J, leaving 6 bases unmatched. The CDR3 DNA reads as TGTGCCAGCAGCTTGGGCAGGGGGCTCTATGAGCAGTTCTTC. Encoded protein: CASSLGRGLYEQFF. The variable domain in full, completed from reference TRBV11-3 and TRBJ2-1, reads EAGVVQSPRYKIIEKKQPVAFWCNPISGHNTLYWYLQNLGQGPELLIRYENEEAVDDSQLPKDRFSAERLKGVDSTLKIQPAELGDSAVYLCASSLGRGLYEQFFGPGTRLTVL.

The chain carries TRBV11-2 and TRBJ1-1; D is uncertain. Deletions cut 6 bases from V and 4 bases from J, with 12 bases between. The CDR3 loop spans 13 amino acids. Germline-derived CDR1 and CDR2 are SGHAT and FQNNGV. CDR3 coding DNA: TGTGCCAGCAGTCTTCATCGCATCACTGAAGCTTTCTTT. Its translation is CASSLHRITEAFF.

The chain employs TRBV5-1 and TRBJ2-2, with D perhaps matching TRBD1 (6 bases). Germline CDR1 and CDR2: SGHRS and YFSETQ. Trimming left V 6 bases short and J 2 bases short, with 8 bases between. The CDR3 runs 13 residues. CDR3 loop: CASTGTNTGELFF. CDR3 DNA: TGCGCCAGCACCGGGACAAACACCGGGGAGCTGTTTTTT.

The chain combines TRBV29-1 with TRBJ2-7; 7 nucleotides line up with TRBD2. This CDR3 has 16 amino acids. Germline V CDR1 and CDR2: SQVTM, ANQGSEA. J was trimmed by 1 base and V by 7 bases; bases with no gene match: 16. The CDR3 reads CSASPPTTSPSYEQYF. CDR3 coding DNA: TGCAGCGCTTCCCCCCCCACGACTAGCCCTTCCTACGAGCAGTACTTC.

The chain joins TRBV5-5 to TRBJ2-7; TRBD1 matches at 8 bases. V gave up 4 bases and J gave up 6 bases; unmatched junction bases: 12. The CDR3 is 15 amino acids. Per germline, CDR1 SGHKS and CDR2 YYEKEE (reference sequence). CDR3 sequence (DNA): TGTGCCAGCAGCCTAGCACGGGGCCAGGGGGCCGAGCAGTACTTC. The encoded protein is CASSLARGQGAEQYF.

The chain recombines TRBV5-1 with TRBJ2-4; D is ambiguous. Looked up from germline, CDR1 is SGHRS and CDR2 is YFSETQ. This CDR3 has 12 residues. Trimming took 1 base from V and 8 from J, leaving 7 bases between them. The CDR3 region has the DNA TGCGCCAGCAGCTTGTATCCGGACATTCAGTACTTC. Protein: CASSLYPDIQYF.

V and J are TRBV7-8 and TRBJ2-5; D unclear. V dropped 6 bases and J dropped 1 base, with 18 bases sitting between them. The CDR3 extends over 16 amino acids. In germline, CDR1 is SGHVS, CDR2 FQNEAQ. CDR3 loop: CASRSTSSGFQETQYF. The CDR3 DNA reads as TGTGCCAGCAGGAGCACTTCTTCGGGTTTCCAAGAGACCCAGTACTTC.

V usage is TRBV7-9 and J usage is TRBJ2-1; 7 bases agree with TRBD1. This CDR3 has 17 amino acids. Germline V gene lookup returns CDR1 SEHNR and CDR2 FQNEAQ (reference sequence). Germline trimming cut 6 bases from V and 7 bases from J; bases unmatched to any gene: 18. DNA of the CDR3: TGTGCCAGCAGATCCCTCCGTTCCGACAGGGTGGAAAATGAGCAGTTCTTC. It is translated as CASRSLRSDRVENEQFF. The full variable domain, with the rest looked up from reference TRBV7-9 and TRBJ2-1, is DTGVSQNPRHKITKRGQNVTFRCDPISEHNRLYWYRQTLGQGPEFLTYFQNEAQLEKSRLLSDRFSAERPKGSFSTLEIQRTEQGDSAMYLCASRSLRSDRVENEQFFGPGTRLTVL.

This chain joins TRBV9 and TRBJ1-2; no firm D call. Trimming removed 4 bases from V and 6 bases from J, with 10 bases in between. Germline V CDR1 and CDR2: SGDLS, YYNGEE. The CDR3 is 12 amino acids. CDR3 nucleotides: TGTGCCAGCAGCCCATGGGTAAATGGCTACACCTTC. Residues: CASSPWVNGYTF.

V usage is TRBV5-8 and J usage is TRBJ1-1; D perhaps matches TRBD1 (6 bases). CDR3 length: 17 amino acids. V lost 0 bases to trimming and J lost 0 bases, with 15 bases between them. Germline V gives CDR1 SGHTS, CDR2 YDEGEE. The CDR3: CASSLGTVLGLNTEAFF. In DNA, the CDR3 is TGTGCCAGCAGCTTGGGGACAGTCCTTGGGTTGAACACTGAAGCTTTCTTT.